The 30 T cell receptor beta chains in this list originate from one sample, sequenced in a study of blood T cell repertoires in COVID-19. Only in-frame clones appear in the TCRdb table, and some are missing; sequencing was by immunoSEQ multiplex PCR. The sample lists 80,000 to 100,000 clones, roughly 88% occurring once. The source material was peripheral blood. The receptors derive from a man in his forties or fifties with COVID-19, enrolled during active disease.

This rearrangement joins TRBV5-4 to TRBJ2-1, with D possibly matching TRBD1 (6 bases). The CDR3 contains 16 residues. Germline loops: CDR1 SGHNT, CDR2 YYREEE (reference sequence). V lost 3 bases, J lost 9 bases, and 22 bases lay in between. The CDR3, as DNA: TGTGCCAGCAGCTGGACAGTTAAGAGTAACACCGGTGAGCAGTTCTTC. Residues: CASSWTVKSNTGEQFF. The full variable domain, in which reference TRBV5-4 and TRBJ2-1 provide the parts outside the CDR3, is ETGVTQSPTHLIKTRGQQVTLRCSSQSGHNTVSWYQQALGQGPQFIFQYYREEENGRGNFPPRFSGLQFPNYSSELNVNALELDDSALYLCASSWTVKSNTGEQFFGPGTRLTVL.

The chain links TRBV11-2 to TRBJ2-5; D gene uncertain. V lost 1 base and J 1 base, leaving 7 bases between the germline ends. This CDR3 is built from 14 residues. Germline V CDR1 and CDR2: SGHAT, FQNNGV. The CDR3 spells CASSLGALQETQYF. In DNA, the CDR3 is TGTGCCAGCAGCTTAGGGGCTCTCCAAGAGACCCAGTACTTC.

The rearrangement joins TRBV18 to TRBJ2-3; D is uncertain. CDR1 KGHSH and CDR2 LQKENI come from the germline V gene. V was trimmed by 2 bases and J by 1 base, leaving 10 bases between them. This CDR3 has 15 amino acids. CDR3: CASSPAQVGTDTQYF. CDR3 coding DNA: TGTGCCAGCTCACCAGCCCAGGTCGGCACAGATACGCAGTATTTT.

This rearrangement joins TRBV9 to TRBJ2-1, with 11 bases identical to TRBD2. V dropped 2 bases and J dropped 4; count of bases not matched to a gene: 5. CDR1 is SGDLS and CDR2 is YYNGEE in the germline V gene. CDR3 length equals 16 residues. This CDR3 is CASSVPLAGGYNEQFF. In nucleotides, the CDR3 is TGTGCCAGCAGCGTCCCTCTAGCGGGGGGTTACAATGAGCAGTTCTTC.

The chain employs TRBV6-5 and TRBJ1-6, with D possibly TRBD1 on 5 matching bases. In germline, CDR1 is MNHEY, CDR2 SVGAGI. V was clipped by 2 bases and J by 7 bases, with 9 bases between them. This CDR3 is 14 amino acids long. CDR3 coding DNA: TGTGCCAGCAGTTACGAGGGGAGGAATTCACCCCTCCACTTT. Its protein is CASSYEGRNSPLHF.

V gene TRBV11-3 combines with J gene TRBJ2-3; D possibly corresponds to TRBD2 (6 bases). The germline V gene has CDR1 SGHNT and CDR2 YENEEA. This CDR3 comprises 16 residues. V was shortened by 0 bases and J by 2 bases, with 12 bases between the two germline ends. CDR3 region: CASSLDGSGLTDTQYF. For the CDR3, the DNA is TGTGCCAGCAGCTTAGATGGGAGCGGGCTCACAGATACGCAGTATTTT.

The J gene is TRBJ1-1, the V gene TRBV3-1 (or the pseudogene TRBV3-2); tentative D call: TRBD1 (6 bases). The CDR3 runs to 15 residues. Looked up from germline, CDR1 is LGHDT and CDR2 is YNNKEL (reference sequence). The germline V and J ends were trimmed by 3 bases and 0 bases, with 11 bases remaining between them. The CDR3 region is CASSHRTEMNTEAFF. In DNA, the CDR3 is TGTGCCAGCAGCCATCGGACAGAGATGAACACTGAAGCTTTCTTT.

The chain is built from TRBV7-9 and TRBJ2-5; TRBD1 agrees at 8 bases. This CDR3 comprises 17 residues. V dropped 2 bases and J dropped 5; count of bases not matched to a gene: 13. From germline, CDR1 is SEHNR and CDR2 FQNEAQ (reference sequence). The CDR3 here is CASSLRDPRGLRETQYF. In nucleotides, the CDR3 is TGTGCCAGCAGCTTACGCGACCCCAGGGGGCTACGGGAGACCCAGTACTTC.

V and J are TRBV24-1 and TRBJ1-2; D is undetermined. The CDR3 has 13 amino acids. The germline CDR1 and CDR2 sequences are KGHDR and SFDVKD. The ends were cut back, 7 bases at V and 8 bases at J, with 16 bases in the middle. The CDR3 loop is CATRAGLSGGYTF. The CDR3 nucleotides read TGTGCCACCAGGGCGGGTCTCTCGGGGGGCTACACCTTC.

This CDR3 is CASSLTGLTYEQYF. The CDR3 region has the DNA TGTGCCAGCAGTTTAACGGGACTAACTTACGAGCAGTACTTC. The rearrangement joins TRBV28 to TRBJ2-7, with 7 bases fitting TRBD2. The ends lost 2 bases at V and 4 bases at J; junction bases unmatched: 5. Germline values: CDR1 MDHEN, CDR2 SYDVKM. The CDR3 covers 14 residues.

The V gene is TRBV6-5, the J gene TRBJ1-2; D remains ambiguous. V dropped 10 bases and J dropped 8 bases, with 26 bases sitting between them. This CDR3 is 15 amino acids long. Per the germline V gene, CDR1 is MNHEY and CDR2 is SVGAGI. CDR3 DNA sequence: TGTGCCACCATATCCTCTTACCGGGTAGGAAGAGGCTACACCTTC. Translating it yields CATISSYRVGRGYTF.

The V and J genes are TRBV9 and TRBJ2-1; 7 nucleotides match TRBD1. Trimming at V came to 0 bases and at J to 5 bases, leaving 14 bases not matched to a gene. CDR3 length: 18 amino acids. CDR1 and CDR2 (germline): SGDLS, YYNGEE. The CDR3 protein is CASSVASGQGVLHNEQFF. In DNA form, the CDR3 reads TGTGCCAGCAGCGTAGCTTCGGGGCAGGGGGTATTACACAATGAGCAGTTCTTC.

This rearrangement joins TRBV7-9 to TRBJ2-7, with D perhaps matching TRBD2 (5 bases). Between the trimmed V and J ends, which lost 6 bases and 6 bases, there was a span of 18 bases. The germline V gene encodes CDR1 SEHNR and CDR2 FQNEAQ (reference sequence). The CDR3 is 14 amino acids. The CDR3 sequence: CASSFRENGLEQYF. The CDR3 nucleotides read TGTGCCAGCAGTTTCCGGGAAAATGGCCTCGAGCAGTACTTC.

This clone was picked up one time. The chain uses TRBV19 and TRBJ1-1; 10 bases agree with TRBD1. From germline, CDR1 is LNHDA and CDR2 SQIVND (reference sequence). The CDR3 is 13 amino acids. With V trimmed by 8 bases and J by 2 bases, 2 bases remained unmatched. The chain's CDR3 is CASWDRGNTEAFF. The CDR3 DNA is TGTGCCAGTTGGGACAGGGGAAACACTGAAGCTTTCTTT. The variable domain in full, completed from reference TRBV19 and TRBJ1-1, reads DGGITQSPKYLFRKEGQNVTLSCEQNLNHDAMYWYRQDPGQGLRLIYYSQIVNDFQKGDIAEGYSVSREKKESFPLTVTSAQKNPTAFYLCASWDRGNTEAFFGQGTRLTVV.

V is TRBV4-2 and J is TRBJ2-7, with 8 bases lining up with TRBD1. The CDR3 is 15 residues long. Germline V gene data show CDR1 as LGHNA and CDR2 as YNFKEQ. V dropped 0 bases and J dropped 2; count of bases not matched to a gene: 3. CDR3 protein: CASSQEEDRAYEQYF. CDR3 bases: TGTGCCAGCAGCCAAGAAGAGGACAGGGCCTACGAGCAGTACTTC.

V and J are TRBV9 and TRBJ2-1; 9 positions match TRBD1. Losses at the gene ends were 3 bases for V and 4 bases for J; bases not matched to a gene: 5. This CDR3 is 15 amino acids long. Germline V CDR1 and CDR2: SGDLS, YYNGEE. CDR3 sequence: CASSGTGGLYNEQFF. The CDR3 DNA reads as TGTGCCAGCAGCGGAACAGGGGGCTTATACAATGAGCAGTTCTTC.

The chain uses TRBV11-2 and TRBJ1-6; no reliable D call. Germline CDR1 is SGHAT and CDR2 is FQNNGV. The CDR3 covers 13 residues. V was pared by 2 bases and J by 15 bases, with 14 bases between. The CDR3 DNA follows: TGTGCCAGCAGCTTATCCGGAGGAAGAATCCTCCACTTT. Protein sequence: CASSLSGGRILHF.

The chain recombines TRBV6-2 or TRBV6-3 with TRBJ1-5; 7 bases match TRBD1. J was trimmed by 0 bases and V by 5 bases; bases with no gene match: 4. This CDR3 spans 15 amino acids. Germline V gives CDR1 MNHEY, CDR2 SVGEGT. The CDR3 bases are TGTGCCAGCAGTCGAACAGGGGATAGCAATCAGCCCCAGCATTTT. It specifies CASSRTGDSNQPQHF.

CDR3 region: CAISEGPGELFF. CDR3 in DNA: TGTGCCATCAGTGAGGGCCCCGGGGAGCTGTTTTTT. The chain combines TRBV10-3 with TRBJ2-2; D unresolved. Between the trimmed V and J ends, which lost 2 bases and 6 bases, there was a span of 4 bases. The CDR3 is made up of 12 amino acids. The germline V gene encodes CDR1 ENHRY and CDR2 SYGVKD.

The rearrangement uses TRBV11-3 and TRBJ1-1; unclear D gene. The CDR3 consists of 8 residues. Per germline, CDR1 SGHNT and CDR2 YENEEA. Trimming removed 7 bases at V and 9 bases at J, with 3 bases between. The CDR3 DNA is TGTGCCAGCAATAAAGCTTTCTTT. Encoded protein: CASNKAFF. The complete variable domain, with remaining parts taken from reference TRBV11-3 and TRBJ1-1, reads EAGVVQSPRYKIIEKKQPVAFWCNPISGHNTLYWYLQNLGQGPELLIRYENEEAVDDSQLPKDRFSAERLKGVDSTLKIQPAELGDSAVYLCASNKAFFGQGTRLTVV.

V gene TRBV5-1 combines with J gene TRBJ2-1, with D unresolved. The CDR3 sequence is 14 residues long. Germline CDR1 and CDR2: SGHRS and YFSETQ. With 0 bases removed from V and 5 bases from J, the gap between germline ends came to 9 bases. The CDR3 here is CASSLGALNNEQFF. CDR3 coding DNA: TGCGCCAGCAGCTTGGGCGCTCTCAACAATGAGCAGTTCTTC.

V is TRBV5-1 and J is TRBJ2-7; the match to TRBD1 covers 8 bases. The germline gives CDR1 SGHRS, CDR2 YFSETQ. This CDR3 region has 14 residues. The V gene end was trimmed by 4 bases and the J gene end by 5 bases; junction bases not matched to a gene: 8. The chain's CDR3 is CASSTGQAPNEQYF. CDR3 DNA sequence: TGCGCCAGCAGCACGGGACAGGCCCCCAACGAGCAGTACTTC.

J is TRBJ2-1 and V is TRBV6-2 or TRBV6-3; 8 positions match TRBD2. The trim removed 0 bases at V and 10 bases at J, leaving 11 bases unmatched. The germline gives CDR1 MNHEY, CDR2 SVGEGT. CDR3 size: 16 residues. CDR3 loop: CASSYSKSGGFQEQFF. The CDR3, as DNA: TGTGCCAGCAGTTACTCGAAGAGCGGGGGCTTTCAGGAGCAGTTCTTC.

The chain carries TRBV18 and TRBJ1-3, with D possibly TRBD1 on 5 matching bases. CDR1 and CDR2 (germline): KGHSH, LQKENI. CDR3 length: 15 amino acids. The V end lost 1 base, the J end lost 2 bases, and 9 bases lay between the germline ends. The CDR3 reads CASSPQGLAGNTIYF. CDR3 in DNA: TGTGCCAGCTCACCACAGGGGTTGGCTGGAAACACCATATATTTT. The variable domain in full, with the rest retrieved from reference TRBV18 and TRBJ1-3, is NAGVMQNPRHLVRRRGQEARLRCSPMKGHSHVYWYRQLPEEGLKFMVYLQKENIIDESGMPKERFSAEFPKEGPSILRIQQVVRGDSAAYFCASSPQGLAGNTIYFGEGSWLTVV.

The chain combines TRBV4-1 with TRBJ2-7; weak D call: TRBD1 (6 bases). Germline V gene lookup returns CDR1 MGHRA and CDR2 YSYEKL. The V end was cut by 4 bases, the J end by 2 bases, with 15 bases between. The CDR3 is 15 amino acids. As DNA, the CDR3 is TGCGCCAGCAGCCCACAGACAGGCAATCCCTACGAGCAGTACTTC. Its translation is CASSPQTGNPYEQYF.

CDR3 region: CAISEASGVGAYEQYF. The DNA for the CDR3 is TGTGCCATCAGTGAAGCTAGCGGGGTGGGGGCCTACGAGCAGTACTTC. This rearrangement joins TRBV10-3 to TRBJ2-7, with 9 bases aligning to TRBD2. The CDR3 spans 16 residues. Germline loops: CDR1 ENHRY, CDR2 SYGVKD. V lost 3 bases to trimming and J lost 2 bases; unmatched junction nucleotides: 8.

This chain uses TRBV6-4 with TRBJ2-5; 10 bases align to TRBD1. The CDR3 has 14 residues. Losses at the gene ends were 10 bases for V and 0 bases for J; bases not matched to a gene: 5. Germline V CDR1 and CDR2: MRHNA, SNTAGT. The CDR3 sequence: CATTGTGDQETQYF. The CDR3 nucleotides are TGTGCCACCACCGGGACAGGGGACCAAGAGACCCAGTACTTC.

In this sample, this clone turned up once. This chain joins TRBV6-6 and TRBJ2-7; D may be TRBD2 (6 bases). The ends were cut back, 2 bases at V and 4 bases at J, with 18 bases in the middle. Germline CDR1 MNHNY, CDR2 SVGAGI (reference sequence). This CDR3 contains 16 residues. DNA of the CDR3: TGTGCCAGCAGTTACACGGGGGATGTGAGTAGATACGAGCAGTACTTC. Amino acids: CASSYTGDVSRYEQYF.

V gene TRBV4-1 combines with J gene TRBJ2-7; D is unresolved. CDR1 and CDR2 (germline): MGHRA, YSYEKL. The CDR3 contains 12 residues. The germline V and J ends were trimmed by 5 bases and 6 bases, with 11 bases remaining between them. CDR3 region: CASSSFSGEQYF. The CDR3, as DNA: TGCGCCAGCAGCTCTTTTAGTGGCGAGCAGTACTTC.

The V call is TRBV4-3, the J call TRBJ1-4, with 7 nucleotides matching TRBD1. Trimming cost V 3 bases and J 2 bases; bases outside gene matches: 3. Germline V CDR1 and CDR2: LGHNA, YSLEER. The CDR3 length is 15 residues. The CDR3 DNA reads TGCGCCAGCAGCCATTTACAGGGGACTAATGAAAAACTGTTTTTT. It encodes CASSHLQGTNEKLFF.